The 5 T cell receptor beta chains below all came from one sample that was sequenced in a study of blood T cell repertoires in COVID-19. Assay used: immunoSEQ multiplex PCR; TCRdb lists only in-frame clones, some missing. The table records just under 250,000 clones, 86% of them present only once. Specimen: peripheral blood. The receptors were sampled from a woman aged 30 to 39 who had recovered from COVID-19.

The rearrangement links TRBV7-3 to TRBJ2-1; D ambiguous. V lost 2 bases, J lost 3 bases, and 8 bases lay in between. The CDR3 consists of 14 residues. Germline CDR1 SGHTA, CDR2 FQGTGA. The CDR3 region is CASSLVSGYNEQFF. The DNA of the CDR3 is TGTGCCAGCAGCTTAGTTTCCGGCTACAATGAGCAGTTCTTC.

V and J are TRBV28 and TRBJ1-5; D uncertain. V was clipped by 4 bases and J by 4 bases, with 17 bases between them. The germline V gene encodes CDR1 MDHEN and CDR2 SYDVKM. This CDR3 is built from 16 residues. The CDR3 DNA is TGTGCCAGCAGTTACAAACGCGGGTTAGCAAATCAGCCCCAGCATTTT. This translates into CASSYKRGLANQPQHF. The entire variable domain, with the rest obtained from reference TRBV28 and TRBJ1-5, is as follows: DVKVTQSSRYLVKRTGEKVFLECVQDMDHENMFWYRQDPGLGLRLIYFSYDVKMKEKGDIPEGYSVSREKKERFSLILESASTNQTSMYLCASSYKRGLANQPQHFGDGTRLSIL.

Of note for this clone: The sample has other DNA sequences that encode this CDR3 too. The rearrangement links TRBV7-3 to TRBJ2-3, with 7 nucleotides matching TRBD2. The CDR3 runs to 14 residues. V trimming: 5 bases; J trimming: 1 base; junction bases outside the gene matches: 3. Per the germline V gene, CDR1 is SGHTA and CDR2 is FQGTGA. In DNA, the CDR3 is TGTGCCAGCAGCCCCCGGGGGGGCACAGATACGCAGTATTTT. Protein: CASSPRGGTDTQYF.

This chain joins TRBV7-8 and TRBJ1-1; D call uncertain. The V end was cut by 3 bases, the J end by 4 bases, with 6 bases between. The CDR3 length is 12 residues. The germline gives CDR1 SGHVS, CDR2 FQNEAQ. The CDR3 sequence is CASSLGATEAFF. CDR3 in DNA: TGTGCCAGCAGCTTGGGAGCCACTGAAGCTTTCTTT.

V is TRBV5-1 and J is TRBJ1-6; a possible D gene is TRBD1 (5 bases). V dropped 3 bases and J dropped 0 bases, with 7 bases sitting between them. Germline V gives CDR1 SGHRS, CDR2 YFSETQ. The CDR3 runs 15 residues. This chain's CDR3 is CASSYRSSYNSPLHF. DNA of the CDR3: TGCGCCAGCAGCTACAGGAGCTCCTATAATTCACCCCTCCACTTT.